Below are 30 T cell receptor beta chains sequenced from a single sample in a study of beta chain features in type 1 diabetes. Isolated RNA was reverse transcribed in full, so expressed TCRB transcripts were sequenced. Sequencing used immunoSEQ multiplex PCR; TCRdb keeps in-frame clones, though not all of them. Of 400,000 to 450,000 clones in the sample, roughly 14% are singletons; the top ten hold approximately 0.038%. The specimen was naive CD4+ T cells from blood. The receptor source for this set is a man under 40 in good health.

This chain links TRBV11-3 with TRBJ2-1; 13 nucleotides agree with TRBD2. This CDR3 contains 16 residues. The junction had 14 bases not matched to a gene; V was cut back by 5 bases and J by 13 bases. CDR1 SGHNT and CDR2 YENEEA come from the germline V gene. CDR3 coding DNA: TGTGCCAGCAGCCGGAGACTAGCGGGAGGTGCGGAGATCCAGTTCTTC. It yields the protein CASSRRLAGGAEIQFF.

The CDR3 reads CASSQGLETQYF. Here the CDR3 DNA reads TGTGCCAGCAGCCAAGGGTTAGAGACCCAGTACTTC. V and J are TRBV4-2 and TRBJ2-5; D unclear. V was clipped by 1 base and J by 4 bases, with 4 bases between them. Germline V CDR1 and CDR2: LGHNA, YNFKEQ. CDR3 size: 12 residues.

This chain links TRBV10-3 with TRBJ1-1; 8 bases line up with TRBD1. The germline gives CDR1 ENHRY, CDR2 SYGVKD. The CDR3 extends over 14 amino acids. V was pared by 6 bases and J by 1 base, with 4 bases of the junction left unmatched. The CDR3 is CAISSGQGNTEAFF. The CDR3 DNA reads as TGTGCCATCAGCTCTGGACAGGGGAACACTGAAGCTTTCTTT.

The chain has TRBV27 and TRBJ2-7, with a possible D match to TRBD1 (6 bases). This CDR3 has 14 residues. V lost 2 bases, J lost 4 bases, and 12 bases lay in between. Germline V gene data show CDR1 as MNHEY and CDR2 as SMNVEV (reference sequence). CDR3 bases: TGTGCCAGCAGTTTACTACAGGGAAGTTACGAGCAGTACTTC. Protein: CASSLLQGSYEQYF.

The chain employs TRBV2 and TRBJ1-1; 7 bases match TRBD1. CDR1 and CDR2 from the germline V gene are SNHLY and FYNNEI. This CDR3 region has 13 residues. The V and J ends lost 6 bases and 1 base, in that order; junction bases with no gene match: 2. CDR3 nucleotides: TGTGCCAGCAGGACAGGGTCGAACACTGAAGCTTTCTTT. Protein: CASRTGSNTEAFF.

The rearrangement uses TRBV4-1 and TRBJ1-3, with D perhaps TRBD1 (6 bases). Germline V CDR1 and CDR2: MGHRA, YSYEKL. V dropped 2 bases and J dropped 3 bases, with 14 bases sitting between them. CDR3 length: 16 amino acids. DNA for the CDR3: TGCGCCAGCAGCCAACCGCTAACAGGGATTGGAAACACCATATATTTT. Translated: CASSQPLTGIGNTIYF.

This clone was observed a few times. The CDR3 nucleotides read TGCAGCGTTGTTAGGCGGGAGAGCTCCTACGAGCAGTACTTC. Protein: CSVVRRESSYEQYF. This sequence joins TRBV29-1 and TRBJ2-7; TRBD2 aligns across 7 bases. This CDR3 comprises 14 residues. The V gene's germline CDR1 is SQVTM and CDR2 ANQGSEA. The V gene end was trimmed by 4 bases and the J gene end by 0 bases; junction bases not matched to a gene: 6.

The sample holds a few counts of this clone. The chain joins TRBV18 to TRBJ2-1; 7 bases align to TRBD1. The length of the CDR3 is 16 residues. V gave up 4 bases and J gave up 5 bases; unmatched junction bases: 11. Germline CDR1 reads KGHSH; CDR2 reads LQKENI. The DNA of the CDR3 is TGTGCCAGCTCACTCCGGGACAGAATACGCGACAATGAGCAGTTCTTC. Its protein product is CASSLRDRIRDNEQFF.

The J gene is TRBJ2-5, the V gene TRBV7-7, with D perhaps TRBD2 (7 bases). Looked up from germline, CDR1 is SSHAT and CDR2 is FNYEAQ (reference sequence). The CDR3 is made up of 16 amino acids. Deletions cut 5 bases from V and 2 bases from J, with 18 bases between. CDR3: CASSRRGGLSQETQYF. In nucleotides, the CDR3 is TGTGCCAGCAGCCGAAGGGGGGGGCTTAGTCAAGAGACCCAGTACTTC.

A few counts support this clone. The rearrangement uses TRBV19 and TRBJ2-1; 10 nucleotides align to TRBD2. CDR3 length equals 14 residues. From germline, CDR1 is LNHDA and CDR2 SQIVND (reference sequence). The CDR3 spells CASGTSVSNNEQFF. CDR3 in DNA: TGTGCGTCCGGGACTAGCGTCTCGAATAATGAGCAGTTCTTC.

This clone was detected only a few times. V gene TRBV7-9 combines with J gene TRBJ1-1, with D unclear. The germline CDR1 and CDR2 sequences are SEHNR and FQNEAQ (reference sequence). The CDR3 extends over 16 amino acids. V was clipped by 3 bases and J by 1 base, with 15 bases between them. The CDR3 DNA sequence: TGTGCCAGCAGCTTTTACACCGATGGCCGGAACACTGAAGCTTTCTTT. It translates to CASSFYTDGRNTEAFF.

This clone was counted between two and nine times. The rearrangement joins TRBV7-9 to TRBJ2-7; D is unresolved. Germline-derived CDR1 and CDR2 are SEHNR and FQNEAQ (reference sequence). The CDR3 spans 14 residues. V was cut by 3 bases and J by 1 base, with 10 bases left in between. The CDR3 bases are TGTGCCAGCAGCTTGGTCGACAAGTCCTACGAGCAGTACTTC. Its translation: CASSLVDKSYEQYF.

This clone appeared a few times. The chain links TRBV2 to TRBJ1-6, with D uncertain. Germline V gives CDR1 SNHLY, CDR2 FYNNEI. Trimming cost V 5 bases and J 10 bases, with 9 bases left between them. This CDR3 contains 12 residues. The CDR3 DNA reads TGTGCCAGCAGTAGTGTAGGCTCACCCCTCCACTTT. Its protein is CASSSVGSPLHF.

There are a few counts of this clone. This chain links TRBV7-3 with TRBJ2-3, with D uncertain. The germline V gene encodes CDR1 SGHTA and CDR2 FQGTGA. The V gene lost 5 bases and the J gene lost 0 bases, with 12 bases spanning the gap. CDR3 length equals 15 residues. In nucleotides, the CDR3 is TGTGCCAGCAGCCCTTTAGGTCTCAGCACAGATACGCAGTATTTT. Residues: CASSPLGLSTDTQYF.

V usage is TRBV7-9 and J usage is TRBJ2-5; either TRBD1 or TRBD2 may fit D (5 bases each). The CDR3 covers 15 residues. Deletions cut 3 bases from V and 3 bases from J, with 14 bases between. CDR1 and CDR2 (germline): SEHNR, FQNEAQ (reference sequence). CDR3 residues: CASSFSGMDKETQYF. Here the CDR3 DNA reads TGTGCCAGCAGCTTTTCGGGAATGGACAAAGAGACCCAGTACTTC.

This clone was seen a few times. Other nucleotide sequences from this sample produce the same CDR3. The rearrangement uses TRBV7-2 and TRBJ1-2; TRBD1 matches 7 bases. The CDR3 consists of 12 residues. Germline V gives CDR1 SGHTA, CDR2 FQGNSA. V was clipped by 5 bases and J by 4 bases; unmatched bases: 1. The chain's CDR3 is CASSPGGYGYTF. The CDR3 nucleotides read TGTGCCAGCAGCCCAGGGGGCTATGGCTACACCTTC.

CDR3 sequence (DNA): TGCGCCAGCAGCCAAGGGCTCCGTAAGAACACTGAAGCTTTCTTT. Translated: CASSQGLRKNTEAFF. The chain couples TRBV4-3 to TRBJ1-1; D call uncertain. Trimming took 1 base from V and 1 from J, leaving 10 bases between them. Germline lookup yields CDR1 LGHNA and CDR2 YSLEER. The CDR3 extends over 15 amino acids.

The chain joins TRBV6-5 to TRBJ1-2; 8 nucleotides agree with TRBD1. The ends lost 2 bases at V and 7 bases at J; junction bases unmatched: 12. Per germline, CDR1 MNHEY and CDR2 SVGAGI. This CDR3 is 16 amino acids long. In nucleotides, the CDR3 is TGTGCCAGCAGTTACACGGAGACAGGGGTGAATGGTGGCTACACCTTC. Translated, it gives CASSYTETGVNGGYTF.

This clone was picked up a small number of times. Other DNA sequences from this sample encode an identical CDR3 as well. This sequence joins TRBV7-6 and TRBJ2-3; D gene ambiguous. Germline-derived CDR1 and CDR2 are SGHVS and FNYEAQ. The CDR3 spans 13 residues. The V end lost 1 base, the J end lost 3 bases, and 5 bases lay between the germline ends. As DNA, the CDR3 is TGTGCCAGCAGCTTAGTTATAACAGATACGCAGTATTTT. Protein sequence: CASSLVITDTQYF.

The rearrangement links TRBV7-2 to TRBJ2-2; the D is unclear. This CDR3 comprises 15 residues. Trimming took 1 base from V and 3 from J, leaving 9 bases between them. Per the germline V gene, CDR1 is SGHTA and CDR2 is FQGNSA. The CDR3 reads CASSLVHTDTGELFF. As DNA, the CDR3 is TGTGCCAGCAGCTTAGTTCACACGGACACCGGGGAGCTGTTTTTT. Combining the CDR3 with reference TRBV7-2 and TRBJ2-2 gives the whole variable domain GAGVSQSPSNKVTEKGKDVELRCDPISGHTALYWYRQSLGQGLEFLIYFQGNSAPDKSGLPSDRFSAERTGGSVSTLTIQRTQQEDSAVYLCASSLVHTDTGELFFGEGSRLTVL.

V usage is TRBV11-3 and J usage is TRBJ1-1; D remains unclear. This CDR3 region has 16 residues. The V gene lost 6 bases and the J gene lost 0 bases, with 17 bases spanning the gap. In germline, CDR1 is SGHNT, CDR2 YENEEA. CDR3 in DNA: TGTGCCAGCAGAACGCAGGCAACCCTCATGAACACTGAAGCTTTCTTT. It codes for CASRTQATLMNTEAFF.

J is TRBJ2-7 and V is TRBV5-1, with unresolved D. The CDR3 spans 12 residues. Germline loops: CDR1 SGHRS, CDR2 YFSETQ. Trimming removed 1 base from V and 3 bases from J, with 5 bases in between. The CDR3 nucleotides read TGCGCCAGCAGCTTGCCTAGCTACGAGCAGTACTTC. Translation gives CASSLPSYEQYF.

This clone has only a few counts. The rearrangement links TRBV19 to TRBJ2-1, with TRBD1 as a possible D gene (6 bases). The CDR3 spans 14 residues. Germline V CDR1 and CDR2: LNHDA, SQIVND (reference sequence). Trimming removed 7 bases at V and 7 bases at J, with 17 bases between. In DNA, the CDR3 is TGTGCCAGTATTCGGCACAGGGATTCGAATGAGCAGTTCTTC. Its protein product is CASIRHRDSNEQFF.

As regards this clone: Other nucleotide sequences in the sample specify the same CDR3. J is TRBJ2-3 and V is TRBV7-6; TRBD2 agrees at 13 bases. The CDR3 is made up of 16 amino acids. Looked up from germline, CDR1 is SGHVS and CDR2 is FNYEAQ. The J segment lost 2 bases and the V segment lost 3 bases, leaving 2 bases of the junction unmatched. CDR3 residues: CASSLGTSGVTDTQYF. The CDR3 DNA is TGTGCCAGCAGCTTGGGGACTAGCGGGGTCACAGATACGCAGTATTTT.

The rearrangement joins TRBV11-2 to TRBJ2-5; maybe TRBD2 (5 bases). CDR3 length: 17 amino acids. The germline V gene has CDR1 SGHAT and CDR2 FQNNGV. V was trimmed by 3 bases and J by 5 bases, leaving 22 bases between them. Here the CDR3 reads CASSFQASSLLVETQYF. DNA of the CDR3: TGTGCCAGCAGCTTCCAGGCTAGCTCGTTATTGGTCGAGACCCAGTACTTC. The whole variable domain, filled in from reference TRBV11-2 and TRBJ2-5, reads EAGVAQSPRYKIIEKRQSVAFWCNPISGHATLYWYQQILGQGPKLLIQFQNNGVVDDSQLPKDRFSAERLKGVDSTLKIQPAKLEDSAVYLCASSFQASSLLVETQYFGPGTRLLVL.

This sequence joins TRBV7-2 and TRBJ2-1; 8 bases agree with TRBD1. This CDR3 is 15 amino acids long. The germline V gene encodes CDR1 SGHTA and CDR2 FQGNSA. The ends lost 4 bases at V and 9 bases at J; junction bases unmatched: 11. The CDR3 DNA follows: TGTGCCAGCAGCTCCCGGACAGGGCAGGAAGGTGAGCAGTTCTTC. Its protein product is CASSSRTGQEGEQFF.

Only a few counts were recorded for this clone. The CDR3 DNA reads as TGTGCCACGCCGAACGGACAGGGTCAAGAGACCCAGTACTTC. Its translation is CATPNGQGQETQYF. The chain has TRBV6-5 and TRBJ2-5, with 8 bases identical to TRBD1. Germline trimming cut 10 bases from V and 2 bases from J; bases unmatched to any gene: 9. CDR1 MNHEY and CDR2 SVGAGI come from the germline V gene. The CDR3 consists of 14 residues.

The chain links TRBV2 to TRBJ2-1, with 7 bases identical to TRBD1. V lost 10 bases to trimming and J lost 0 bases; unmatched junction nucleotides: 12. The CDR3 has 16 amino acids. The V gene's germline CDR1 is SNHLY and CDR2 FYNNEI. The CDR3 region has the DNA TGTGCCAACCCGGGGAAACGGGACAGCTCCTACAATGAGCAGTTCTTC. The encoded protein is CANPGKRDSSYNEQFF.

The chain employs TRBV5-1 and TRBJ2-3; 7 nucleotides agree with TRBD2. Trimming at V came to 4 bases and at J to 3 bases, leaving 8 bases not matched to a gene. CDR3 length equals 15 residues. CDR1 is SGHRS and CDR2 is YFSETQ in the germline V gene. The CDR3 DNA follows: TGCGCCAGCAGCACGGGGAGCGGGATAACAGATACGCAGTATTTT. Encoded protein: CASSTGSGITDTQYF. Combining the CDR3 with reference TRBV5-1 and TRBJ2-3 gives the whole variable domain KAGVTQTPRYLIKTRGQQVTLSCSPISGHRSVSWYQQTPGQGLQFLFEYFSETQRNKGNFPGRFSGRQFSNSRSEMNVSTLELGDSALYLCASSTGSGITDTQYFGPGTRLTVL.

There are a few counts of this clone. V is TRBV5-4 and J is TRBJ2-2; D ambiguous. Trimming shortened V by 4 bases and J by 0 bases, and 13 bases separated the two germline ends. There are 16 residues in the CDR3. Looked up from germline, CDR1 is SGHNT and CDR2 is YYREEE (reference sequence). In DNA, the CDR3 is TGTGCCAGCAGCCAAGATCCTGTCTCGAACACCGGGGAGCTGTTTTTT. Translating gives CASSQDPVSNTGELFF.